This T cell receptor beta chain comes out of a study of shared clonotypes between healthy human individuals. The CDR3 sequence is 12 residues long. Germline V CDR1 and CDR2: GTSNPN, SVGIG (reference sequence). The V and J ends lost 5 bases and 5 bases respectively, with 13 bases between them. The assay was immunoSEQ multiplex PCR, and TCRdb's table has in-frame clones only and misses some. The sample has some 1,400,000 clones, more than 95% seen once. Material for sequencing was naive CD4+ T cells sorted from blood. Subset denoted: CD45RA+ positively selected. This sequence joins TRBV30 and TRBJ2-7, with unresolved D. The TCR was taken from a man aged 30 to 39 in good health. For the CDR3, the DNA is TGTGCCTGGCAAGGCCCCAGGCACGAGCAGTACTTC. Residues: CAWQGPRHEQYF.